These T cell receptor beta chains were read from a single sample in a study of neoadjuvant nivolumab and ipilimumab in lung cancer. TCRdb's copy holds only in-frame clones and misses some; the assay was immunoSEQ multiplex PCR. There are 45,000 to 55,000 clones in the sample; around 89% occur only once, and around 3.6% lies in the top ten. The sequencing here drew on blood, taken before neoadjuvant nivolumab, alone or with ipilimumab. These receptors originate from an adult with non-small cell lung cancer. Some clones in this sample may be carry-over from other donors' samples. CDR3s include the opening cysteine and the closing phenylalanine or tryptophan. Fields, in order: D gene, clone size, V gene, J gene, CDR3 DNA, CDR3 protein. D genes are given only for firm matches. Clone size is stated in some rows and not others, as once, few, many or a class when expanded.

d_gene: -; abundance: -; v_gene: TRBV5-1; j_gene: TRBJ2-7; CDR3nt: TGCGCCAGCAGCTTGGACCCGGGACTGTTGGGCGAGCAGTACTTC; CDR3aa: CASSLDPGLLGEQYF
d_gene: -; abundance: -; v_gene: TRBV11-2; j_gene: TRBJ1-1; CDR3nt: TGTGCCAGCGCAAGACTCGGGTGGGACACTGAAGCTTTCTTT; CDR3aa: CASARLGWDTEAFF
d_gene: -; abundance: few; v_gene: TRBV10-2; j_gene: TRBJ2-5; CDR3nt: TGCGCCAGCAGTGAGTTCAGCTCCGCGAGTCGGCAGACCCAGTACTTC; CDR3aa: CASSEFSSASRQTQYF
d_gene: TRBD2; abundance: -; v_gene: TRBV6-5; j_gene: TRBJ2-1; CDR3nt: TGTGCCAGCAGTTATGTGGCGGGAGTAAGGAATGAGCAGTTCTTC; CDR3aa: CASSYVAGVRNEQFF
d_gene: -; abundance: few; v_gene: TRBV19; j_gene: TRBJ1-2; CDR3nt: TGTGCCAGTAGTACGACAGCGGGCTACACCTTC; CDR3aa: CASSTTAGYTF
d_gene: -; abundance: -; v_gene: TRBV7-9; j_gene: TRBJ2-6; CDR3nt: TGTGCCAGCAGCTTGGAGGGTGCCGGGGCCAACGTCCTGACTTTC; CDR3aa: CASSLEGAGANVLTF
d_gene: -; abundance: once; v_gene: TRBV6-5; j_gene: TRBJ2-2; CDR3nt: TGTGCCAGCAGTTACTCACGGTCCGGGGAGCTGTTTTTT; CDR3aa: CASSYSRSGELFF
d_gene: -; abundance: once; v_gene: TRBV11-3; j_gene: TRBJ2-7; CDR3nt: TGTGCCAGCAGCTTAGGTACCAGGGACGAGCAGTACTTC; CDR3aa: CASSLGTRDEQYF
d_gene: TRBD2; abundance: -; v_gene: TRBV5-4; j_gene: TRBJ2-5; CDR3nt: TGTGCCACCGCCGGGACTAGCGGGAGGGAAGAGACCCAGTACTTC; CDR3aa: CATAGTSGREETQYF
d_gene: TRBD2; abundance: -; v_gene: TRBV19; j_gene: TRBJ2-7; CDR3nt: TGTGCCAGTAGTCTAGCGGGTGACTACGAGCAGTACTTC; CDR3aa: CASSLAGDYEQYF